This T cell receptor (beta chain) was recorded in a study of cytomegalovirus exposure and HLA in healthy donors. Findings and limits, study-wide: According to the study, some 160 TCR beta chains were cytomegalovirus-associated. For most TCR sequences rarity was the rule, although some public TCRs occurred in many donors. Reported performance of the classifier showed diagnosis of cytomegalovirus status with high specificity and sensitivity.

Details on this clone: No antigen is known for it.

The PCR had 60 Vbeta and 13 Jbeta primers. Profiled with immunoSEQ multiplex PCR; TCRdb holds only in-frame clones, not every one. The sample lists roughly 130,000 clones, 80% occurring once. V lost 1 base, J lost 1 base, and 9 bases lay in between. Germline-derived CDR1 and CDR2 are LNHDA and SQIVND (reference sequence). The CDR3 extends over 15 amino acids. Sequenced input: PBMCs. The receptor's source is a man aged 40-50 years in good health and CMV-seronegative. V and J are TRBV19 and TRBJ2-3; D perhaps matches TRBD2 (5 bases). CDR3 residues: CASSIGGIGTDTQYF. As DNA, the CDR3 is TGTGCCAGTAGTATAGGAGGGATTGGCACAGATACGCAGTATTTT.